Below, 20 T cell receptor beta chains from the same sample are listed, as sequenced in a study of patients and donors after allogeneic stem cell transplantation. One entry per CDR3 protein results from TCRdb running MiXCR on the RT-PCR reads. This sample carries fewer than 500,000 distinct CDR3 sequences, 16% of them seen once, and the ten largest clones take over 6%. Material: blood, either unsorted or a sorted T cell fraction (not recorded which). Receptors were obtained from a human donor who was either an allogeneic HSCT recipient or a stem cell or donor lymphocyte infusion donor (not recorded which). It is not recorded whose cells these are; they may come from a transplant donor.

This clonotype was seen repeatedly, ten times or more. The CDR3 sequence: CASSTGTGDSPLHF. CDR3 nucleotides: TGTGCCAGCAGCACCGGGACAGGGGATTCACCCCTCCACTTT. V and J are TRBV12-3 or TRBV12-4 and TRBJ1-6; 10 positions agree with TRBD1. The CDR3 loop spans 14 amino acids. Trimming removed 6 bases from V and 8 bases from J; junction bases left unmatched: 4.

The rearrangement links TRBV12-3 or TRBV12-4 to TRBJ1-1, with D maybe TRBD1 (5 bases). With 7 bases removed from V and 5 bases from J, the gap between germline ends came to 14 bases. The CDR3 has 13 amino acids. The CDR3, as DNA: TGTGCCAGCACCTCTTTAGGGGTTACTGAAGCTTTCTTT. This translates into CASTSLGVTEAFF.

The rearrangement links TRBV7-9 to TRBJ1-5, with unresolved D. The germline V and J ends were trimmed by 7 bases and 0 bases, with 19 bases remaining between them. The CDR3 consists of 17 residues. Germline CDR1 SEHNR, CDR2 FQNEAQ (reference sequence). The chain's CDR3 is CASTVTGRPYSNQPQHF. The CDR3 coding sequence is TGTGCCAGCACCGTTACCGGACGACCTTATAGCAATCAGCCCCAGCATTTT. Full variable domain (outside the CDR3, taken from reference TRBV7-9 and TRBJ1-5): DTGVSQNPRHKITKRGQNVTFRCDPISEHNRLYWYRQTLGQGPEFLTYFQNEAQLEKSRLLSDRFSAERPKGSFSTLEIQRTEQGDSAMYLCASTVTGRPYSNQPQHFGDGTRLSIL.

This clonotype showed up just a few times. This chain joins TRBV20-1 and TRBJ2-3; D is uncertain. In germline, CDR1 is DFQATT, CDR2 SNEGSKA (reference sequence). This CDR3 is built from 13 residues. Trimming took 6 bases from V and 2 from J, leaving 12 bases between them. CDR3 in DNA: TGCAGTGCGTCGGCTTCTTTCACAGATACGCAGTATTTT. Amino acid sequence: CSASASFTDTQYF.

This clonotype was seen only a few times. The chain links TRBV5-6 to TRBJ2-4; 7 nucleotides agree with TRBD1. V gave up 0 bases and J gave up 0 bases; unmatched junction bases: 12. The length of the CDR3 is 19 residues. CDR1 and CDR2 from the germline V gene are SGHDT and YYEEEE. The CDR3 nucleotides read TGTGCCAGCAGCTTGGACAGGGGCCACCTTCTTCTAGCCAAAAACATTCAGTACTTC. Its protein product is CASSLDRGHLLLAKNIQYF.

The chain employs TRBV6-2 or TRBV6-3 and TRBJ2-3; D is perhaps TRBD2 (6 bases). V lost 1 base and J 3 bases, leaving 11 bases between the germline ends. This CDR3 has 15 residues. Germline V lookup: CDR1 MNHEY, CDR2 SVGEGT. CDR3 coding DNA: TGTGCCAGCAGTTACTGGCTGCGGGAAACAGATACGCAGTATTTT. It translates to CASSYWLRETDTQYF.

J is TRBJ1-5 and V is TRBV25-1, with a weak D call TRBD1 (5 bases). The germline V gene has CDR1 MGHDK and CDR2 SYGVNS. V dropped 1 base and J dropped 3 bases, with 10 bases sitting between them. This CDR3 region has 15 residues. The CDR3 DNA reads TGTGCCAGCAGTGAATCCAGGGCCTCCAATCAGCCCCAGCATTTT. Translated, it gives CASSESRASNQPQHF.

This clonotype was found many times. The rearrangement joins TRBV5-1 to TRBJ1-5; tentatively, D is TRBD1 (5 bases). Trimming left V 4 bases short and J 1 base short, with 12 bases between. Germline CDR1 and CDR2: SGHRS and YFSETQ. There are 15 residues in the CDR3. The CDR3 here is CASSEGTGSNQPQHF. For the CDR3, the DNA is TGCGCCAGCAGCGAAGGGACGGGGAGCAATCAGCCCCAGCATTTT.

This clonotype came up a few times. V gene TRBV4-1 combines with J gene TRBJ1-1; D gene uncertain. Per the germline V gene, CDR1 is MGHRA and CDR2 is YSYEKL. The CDR3 is made up of 15 amino acids. Trimming took off 1 base at V and 0 bases at J, with 9 bases between the two ends. The DNA for the CDR3 is TGCGCCAGCAGCCAAGTGTCTCGGGTGAACACTGAAGCTTTCTTT. Amino acids: CASSQVSRVNTEAFF.

This clonotype occurred a few times. V and J are TRBV25-1 and TRBJ2-4, with 13 bases fitting TRBD2. V was pared by 6 bases and J by 8 bases, with 10 bases of the junction left unmatched. Germline V gene data show CDR1 as MGHDK and CDR2 as SYGVNS. The CDR3 is 16 residues long. CDR3 sequence (DNA): TGTGCCAGCAGCCCCCGGACTAGCGGGAGTTTGGACATTCAGTACTTC. It is translated as CASSPRTSGSLDIQYF.

There are many counts of this clonotype. The V gene is TRBV20-1, the J gene TRBJ2-2; TRBD2 matches 7 bases. Germline V CDR1 and CDR2: DFQATT, SNEGSKA (reference sequence). Germline trimming cut 5 bases from V and 5 bases from J; bases unmatched to any gene: 11. This CDR3 contains 15 residues. This CDR3 is CSAAPHGGRTGELFF. CDR3 in DNA: TGCAGTGCTGCCCCTCACGGGGGGAGGACCGGGGAGCTGTTTTTT.

The rearrangement uses TRBV7-9 and TRBJ1-4, with D hard to call. Germline values: CDR1 SEHNR, CDR2 FQNEAQ (reference sequence). This CDR3 comprises 14 residues. Trimming left V 5 bases short and J 8 bases short, with 15 bases between. This CDR3 reads CASSPLPGLEKLFF. The CDR3 DNA is TGTGCCAGCAGCCCACTACCGGGTCTAGAAAAACTGTTTTTT.

This clonotype appeared many times. V usage is TRBV3-1 and J usage is TRBJ1-4; D is ambiguous. This CDR3 contains 11 residues. The germline CDR1 and CDR2 sequences are LGHDT and YNNKEL (reference sequence). The V and J ends lost 4 bases and 6 bases respectively, with 3 bases between them. Written as DNA, the CDR3 is TGTGCCAGCAGCCTCGATGAAAAACTGTTTTTT. Its protein product is CASSLDEKLFF. Based on the CDR3 plus reference TRBV3-1 and TRBJ1-4, the full variable domain is DTAVSQTPKYLVTQMGNDKSIKCEQNLGHDTMYWYKQDSKKFLKIMFSYNNKELIINETVPNRFSPKSPDKAHLNLHINSLELGDSAVYFCASSLDEKLFFGSGTQLSVL.

The count of this clonotype is one. The chain has TRBV11-2 and TRBJ2-3; no clear D. This CDR3 spans 16 amino acids. V dropped 4 bases and J dropped 0 bases, with 14 bases sitting between them. Germline V gene data show CDR1 as SGHAT and CDR2 as FQNNGV. CDR3 loop: CASSSLRPSSTDTQYF. CDR3 in DNA: TGTGCCAGCAGCTCATTGAGACCCTCTAGCACAGATACGCAGTATTTT.

The rearrangement joins TRBV4-1 to TRBJ2-5, with 9 bases identical to TRBD2. This CDR3 comprises 14 residues. The germline gives CDR1 MGHRA, CDR2 YSYEKL. Losses at the gene ends were 2 bases for V and 6 bases for J; bases not matched to a gene: 4. In DNA, the CDR3 is TGCGCCAGCAGCCAAACTAGCGGGTCGAAGACCCAGTACTTC. Amino acid sequence: CASSQTSGSKTQYF.

This clonotype occurred a few times. The CDR3 loop reads CASRLAGGSGELFF. The CDR3 DNA reads as TGTGCCAGCAGACTAGCGGGGGGGTCCGGGGAGCTGTTTTTT. The chain links TRBV5-6 to TRBJ2-2; 13 nucleotides line up with TRBD2. CDR3 length: 14 amino acids. J was trimmed by 6 bases and V by 5 bases; bases with no gene match: 1. Germline CDR1 is SGHDT and CDR2 is YYEEEE.

The chain carries TRBV12-3 or TRBV12-4 and TRBJ2-7, with D perhaps matching TRBD1 (5 bases). V was trimmed by 5 bases and J by 2 bases, leaving 19 bases between them. This CDR3 contains 16 residues. In DNA form, the CDR3 reads TGTGCCAGCAGTCCCCTACGTGGTCAGGGCCCCTACGAGCAGTACTTC. Translated, it gives CASSPLRGQGPYEQYF.

The rearrangement joins TRBV4-2 to TRBJ2-1; D perhaps matches TRBD2 (6 bases). The germline V and J ends were trimmed by 3 bases and 4 bases, with 16 bases remaining between them. Germline values: CDR1 LGHNA, CDR2 YNFKEQ. The CDR3 covers 16 residues. CDR3 in DNA: TGTGCCAGCAGCCAGAATCTAGCGACAAATTACAATGAGCAGTTCTTC. It yields the protein CASSQNLATNYNEQFF.

In its sample, this clonotype was seen a few times. A read error may account for a junction end that differs from germline. V usage is TRBV4-3 and J usage is TRBJ1-3; D possibly corresponds to TRBD1 (5 bases). This CDR3 is 18 amino acids long. CDR1 is LGHNA and CDR2 is YSLEER in the germline V gene. CDR3 residues: CASSPFPLYRGDGNTIHF. CDR3 sequence (DNA): TGCGCCAGCAGCCCCTTTCCCCTTTATAGGGGAGATGGAAACACCATACATTTT.

This clonotype was counted a few times. The chain couples TRBV5-5 to TRBJ2-7; the match to TRBD1 covers 8 bases. Trimming took 5 bases from V and 6 from J; bases not matched to a gene: 4. Germline CDR1 is SGHKS and CDR2 is YYEKEE (reference sequence). This CDR3 is built from 12 residues. The CDR3 spells CASRTGAREQYF. The CDR3, as DNA: TGTGCCAGCAGGACAGGGGCACGCGAGCAGTACTTC.